This T cell receptor (beta chain) was sequenced during a study of T cells in Graves' hyperthyroidism and ophthalmopathy. Clinicians diagnosed patients from clinical symptoms, serum thyroxine and TRAb, thyroid ultrasound and orbital computed tomography. This clonotype has a count of ten or more. RNA transcripts served as the template for amplifying TCR beta CDR3 regions. With the HTBI primer set, the TCR CDR3 went through a first round of RT-PCR. TCRdb re-called the multiplex PCR reads through MiXCR, storing one row per CDR3 protein. The data contain a few hundred thousand distinct CDR3 sequences, around 45% of them seen just once; the ten biggest clones take up about 8%. The sample was peripheral blood or thyroid tissue (not recorded which). The sequence derives from a woman under 30 with Graves' hyperthyroidism.

This CDR3 is CASSSLAEQFF. CDR3 coding DNA: TGTGCCAGCAGCAGTCTCGCGGAGCAGTTCTTC. J is TRBJ2-7 and V is TRBV7-6; no reliable D call. The J call may not be correct, given that the DNA end is closer to TRBJ2-1. The germline gives CDR1 SGHVS, CDR2 FNYEAQ. This CDR3 spans 11 amino acids.